The sequence of this T cell receptor (beta chain) was determined in a study of breast tumors, draining lymph nodes, adjacent tissues. Study conclusions and caveats: Data only fit, rather than demonstrated, lymph node origin of most tumor T cells. The data were judged consistent with most tumor T cells coming from lymph node and expanding in tumor. Luminal-like breast cancer showed significantly greater tumor-nontumor repertoire similarity than basal-like breast cancer did. Tumor TCR diversity was below lymph nodes but above nontumor tissue.

The CDR3 sequence is 17 residues long. In germline, CDR1 is SGDLS, CDR2 YYNGEE. Trimming removed 0 bases at V and 0 bases at J, with 13 bases between. One entry per CDR3 protein results from TCRdb running MiXCR on the multiplex PCR reads. The table shows around 19,000 distinct CDR3 sequences, with roughly 32% occurring only once. This clonotype has a count of ten or more. What it binds is unknown. This receptor was taken from a female donor with breast cancer. Some clones in this sample may be carry-over from other donors' samples. Specimen: breast tumor tissue. The chain combines TRBV9 with TRBJ2-1; a weak D match, TRBD2 (5 bases). CDR3 sequence: CASSVGDMGSSYNEQFF. CDR3 DNA: TGTGCCAGCAGCGTAGGAGATATGGGGAGCTCCTACAATGAGCAGTTCTTC.